Shown below are 15 T cell receptor beta chains from a single sample sequenced in a study of cytomegalovirus exposure and HLA in healthy donors. PCR amplification relied on 60 Vbeta primers (plus 13 Jbeta primers). Data came from immunoSEQ multiplex PCR; TCRdb stores just in-frame clones and leaves some out. Among some 180,000 clones listed, over 9.5% were seen once. Sequencing was done on a sample of PBMCs. The origin of the receptors is a man in his forties or fifties in good health and CMV-seropositive.

This clone is a singleton in its sample. J is TRBJ1-3 and V is TRBV9; maybe TRBD1 (6 bases). V shed 5 bases and J shed 0 bases, with 21 bases lying between them. Germline values: CDR1 SGDLS, CDR2 YYNGEE. The length of the CDR3 is 18 residues. CDR3 sequence: CASSRGGRTLDSGNTIYF. In DNA, the CDR3 is TGTGCCAGCAGTCGGGGGGGGCGAACTTTGGACTCTGGAAACACCATATATTTT.

This chain uses TRBV9 with TRBJ2-3; TRBD2 matches 8 bases. There are 15 residues in the CDR3. Germline V gene lookup returns CDR1 SGDLS and CDR2 YYNGEE. Trimming took 1 base from V and 1 from J; bases not matched to a gene: 2. The CDR3 DNA follows: TGTGCCAGCAGCGTACAAGCGGGGGGCACAGATACGCAGTATTTT. As protein: CASSVQAGGTDTQYF.

About this clone: One end of the junction fails to match germline, which may point to a read error. The chain is built from TRBV10-2 and TRBJ2-3, with TRBD2 as a possible D gene (6 bases). The CDR3 consists of 15 residues. Looked up from germline, CDR1 is WSHSY and CDR2 is SAAADI. The CDR3 is CASSGRRTSTDKQYF. In DNA form, the CDR3 reads TGCGCCAGCAGTGGGAGACGAACTAGCACAGATAAGCAGTATTTT.

This clone was seen a handful of times. The chain couples TRBV5-1 to TRBJ2-1; 10 bases are shared with TRBD2. The trim removed 0 bases at V and 3 bases at J, leaving 3 bases unmatched. The CDR3 spans 16 residues. Germline V CDR1 and CDR2: SGHRS, YFSETQ. The DNA of the CDR3 is TGCGCCAGCAGCTTGGAGGCTAGCGGGGGCTACAATGAGCAGTTCTTC. Its protein is CASSLEASGGYNEQFF. Variable domain in full (rest from reference TRBV5-1 and TRBJ2-1): KAGVTQTPRYLIKTRGQQVTLSCSPISGHRSVSWYQQTPGQGLQFLFEYFSETQRNKGNFPGRFSGRQFSNSRSEMNVSTLELGDSALYLCASSLEASGGYNEQFFGPGTRLTVL.

The chain couples TRBV7-2 to TRBJ1-2, with TRBD1 matching 10 bases. V lost 5 bases, J lost 2 bases, and 11 bases stayed unmatched. The V gene's germline CDR1 is SGHTA and CDR2 FQGNSA. This CDR3 is built from 17 residues. The chain's CDR3 is CASSRQGTGVLNYGYTF. CDR3 DNA: TGTGCCAGCAGCCGACAAGGGACAGGGGTTCTCAACTATGGCTACACCTTC.

This clone was counted between two and nine times. The chain is built from TRBV6-6 and TRBJ1-4, with 9 bases matching TRBD1. The length of the CDR3 is 14 residues. Germline V gene data show CDR1 as MNHNY and CDR2 as SVGAGI (reference sequence). The J segment lost 2 bases and the V segment lost 5 bases, leaving 0 bases of the junction unmatched. In nucleotides, the CDR3 is TGTGCCAGCAGTGACAGGGGGACTAATGAAAAACTGTTTTTT. This codes for CASSDRGTNEKLFF.

In this sample, this clone turned up a few times. The chain has TRBV7-9 and TRBJ1-1, with D uncertain. The CDR3 is 13 residues long. The V end lost 6 bases, the J end lost 1 base, and 9 bases lay between the germline ends. CDR1 is SEHNR and CDR2 is FQNEAQ in the germline V gene (reference sequence). The CDR3 here is CASRWGENTEAFF. DNA for the CDR3: TGTGCCAGCAGATGGGGAGAGAACACTGAAGCTTTCTTT.

V usage is TRBV2 and J usage is TRBJ2-3; D is possibly TRBD1 (5 bases). The V end lost 2 bases, the J end lost 4 bases, and 16 bases lay between the germline ends. Germline V gives CDR1 SNHLY, CDR2 FYNNEI. This CDR3 is 16 amino acids long. The CDR3 reads CASSERAGRNADTQYF. The CDR3 DNA is TGTGCCAGCAGTGAAAGGGCAGGGCGAAACGCAGATACGCAGTATTTT.

This chain links TRBV27 with TRBJ1-4, with no clear D. The germline CDR1 and CDR2 sequences are MNHEY and SMNVEV (reference sequence). V lost 6 bases and J 0 bases, leaving 5 bases between the germline ends. The CDR3 spans 13 residues. CDR3 nucleotide sequence: TGTGCCAGCAGCCGAGCAACTAATGAAAAACTGTTTTTT. It codes for CASSRATNEKLFF.

This sequence joins TRBV7-9 and TRBJ2-1; D might be TRBD1 (6 bases). Germline V CDR1 and CDR2: SEHNR, FQNEAQ (reference sequence). V dropped 4 bases and J dropped 4 bases, with 23 bases sitting between them. The CDR3 extends over 18 amino acids. The CDR3 loop reads CASSSSIIRGGPYNEQFF. The CDR3 DNA is TGTGCCAGCAGCTCTTCGATTATTCGAGGGGGACCATACAATGAGCAGTTCTTC.

The V gene is TRBV6-5, the J gene TRBJ2-1, with D possibly TRBD1 on 6 matching bases. V dropped 8 bases and J dropped 7 bases, with 15 bases sitting between them. The CDR3 sequence is 13 residues long. Germline CDR1 MNHEY, CDR2 SVGAGI. CDR3 DNA sequence: TGTGCCAGCTGGCAGGGGAAAATGAATGAGCAGTTCTTC. Translation gives CASWQGKMNEQFF.

This clone was observed a few times. The CDR3 DNA reads as TGTGCCAGCAGCAACGACACTGAAGCTTTCTTT. Translated: CASSNDTEAFF. The chain uses TRBV21-1 and TRBJ1-1. TRBV21-1 is assigned pseudogene status. The CDR3 spans 11 residues.

In this sample, this clone turned up once. The chain joins TRBV23-1 to TRBJ2-7; D is undetermined. TRBV23-1 is an ORF, with its function uncertain. Trimming pared 0 bases from V and 7 bases from J, leaving 13 bases between. The CDR3 loop spans 14 amino acids. The CDR3 reads CASSQSGGSREQYV. As DNA, the CDR3 is TGCGCCAGCAGTCAATCGGGCGGTTCTCGGGAGCAGTACGTC.

The chain carries TRBV6-5 and TRBJ2-5; TRBD2 is a possible D gene (5 bases). V shed 4 bases and J shed 2 bases, with 11 bases lying between them. This CDR3 is 14 amino acids long. Germline V gene lookup returns CDR1 MNHEY and CDR2 SVGAGI. CDR3 region: CASSWSSNQETQYF. CDR3 nucleotides: TGTGCCAGCAGTTGGTCTAGCAATCAAGAGACCCAGTACTTC.

The rearrangement joins TRBV25-1 to TRBJ1-2, with D perhaps matching TRBD1 (6 bases). The CDR3 is 14 residues long. Deletions cut 1 base from V and 3 bases from J, with 9 bases between. CDR1 and CDR2 (germline): MGHDK, SYGVNS. This chain's CDR3 is CASSESDSHYGYTF. Here the CDR3 DNA reads TGTGCCAGCAGTGAATCGGACAGCCACTATGGCTACACCTTC.